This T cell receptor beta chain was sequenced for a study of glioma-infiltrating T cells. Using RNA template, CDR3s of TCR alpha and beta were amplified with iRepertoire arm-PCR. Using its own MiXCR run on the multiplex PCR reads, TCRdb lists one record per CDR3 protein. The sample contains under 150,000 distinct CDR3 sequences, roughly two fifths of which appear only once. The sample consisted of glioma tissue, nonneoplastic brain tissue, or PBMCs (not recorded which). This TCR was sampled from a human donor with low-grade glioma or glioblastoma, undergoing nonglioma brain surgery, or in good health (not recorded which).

Here the CDR3 DNA reads TGTGCCATCAGTACCGATCAGGGCCGGATTCAGTACTTC. Protein sequence: CAISTDQGRIQYF. The gene calls are TRBV10-3 and TRBJ2-4, with a possible D match to TRBD1 (5 bases). V was shortened by 5 bases and J by 10 bases, with 15 bases between the two germline ends. Looked up from germline, CDR1 is ENHRY and CDR2 is SYGVKD. The length of the CDR3 is 13 residues.